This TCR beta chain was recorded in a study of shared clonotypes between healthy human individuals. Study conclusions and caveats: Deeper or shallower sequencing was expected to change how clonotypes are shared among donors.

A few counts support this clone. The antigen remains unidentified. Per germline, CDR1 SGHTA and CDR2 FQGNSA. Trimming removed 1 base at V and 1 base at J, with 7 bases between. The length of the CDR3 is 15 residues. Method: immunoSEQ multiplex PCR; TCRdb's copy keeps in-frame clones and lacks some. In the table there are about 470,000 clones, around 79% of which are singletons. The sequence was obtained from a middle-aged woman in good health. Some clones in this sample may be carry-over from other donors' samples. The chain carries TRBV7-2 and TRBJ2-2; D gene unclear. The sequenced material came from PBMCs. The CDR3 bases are TGTGCCAGCAGCTTAGTGGCCTGGAACACCGGGGAGCTGTTTTTT. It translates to CASSLVAWNTGELFF.